Here is one T cell receptor (beta chain) with its context. Its target is unknown. This sample was included in a study of OX40 agonist ivuxolimab in advanced cancers. Looking at the study overall: Patients were infused with ivuxolimab every 2 weeks at 0.01 to 10 mg/kg. Participants could have had prior anti-PD-1, anti-PD-L1 or anti-CTLA-4 therapy, and around 43% had some. Those enrolled were approximately 83% male, with a mean age of roughly 62 years and ages from 23 to 79.

TCRdb keeps only in-frame clones here, not all; method: immunoSEQ multiplex PCR. The sample holds about 84,000 clones, 75% to 90% seen once. Study-level points and caveats: Expanded peripheral T cell antigen specificity was not determined.

Trimming took off 9 bases at V and 0 bases at J, with 9 bases between the two ends. The CDR3 has 13 amino acids. Germline CDR1 and CDR2: SNHLY and FYNNEI. The chain links TRBV2 to TRBJ1-5; D remains unclear. This TCR was recovered from an adult with an advanced solid tumor such as melanoma, head and neck, liver or kidney cancer. The sequencing here drew on CD4+ or CD8+ T cells sorted from blood, taken in a trial of the OX40 agonist ivuxolimab. The CDR3 protein is CASSARSNQPQHF. The CDR3 DNA reads as TGTGCCAGTTCGGCCCGTAGCAATCAGCCCCAGCATTTT.